This T cell receptor beta chain emerged from a study of T cells after yellow fever vaccination. Study-wide findings and caveats: Almost all vaccine-responding clonotypes were not detected in the sorted memory subsets at the day 0 time point. The bulk population could contribute abundant contaminating clonotypes to FACS-sorted repertoires.

There are many counts of this clonotype. Germline CDR1 MNHEY, CDR2 SVGAGI. The CDR3 contains 15 residues. With V trimmed by 8 bases and J by 4 bases, 11 bases remained unmatched. TCRdb recomputed calls from the 5' RACE reads with MiXCR, one row per CDR3 protein. The sample contains 3,500 to 5,000 distinct CDR3 sequences, roughly 7.3% of which appear only once. This TCR derives from a man younger than 30 who received the YFV17D yellow fever vaccine. The starting material was PBMCs, either bulk or a sorted T-cell subset (CD4+, CD8+, memory, or dextramer-sorted; not recorded which), obtained more than 35 days after the first yellow fever vaccination. V gene TRBV6-5 combines with J gene TRBJ2-1, with 7 positions matching TRBD2. The CDR3 protein is CASLGVGGYYNEQFF. The CDR3, as DNA: TGTGCCAGCCTGGGGGTCGGGGGGTATTACAATGAGCAGTTCTTC.